This note documents a single T cell receptor beta chain sequence. Distinct nucleotide sequences in the sample also encode this CDR3. The data stem from a study of cytomegalovirus exposure and HLA in healthy donors. Overall study: The approximately 120 validation repertoires were reported in a later analysis to have been generated on the same platform as the roughly 700 first-cohort repertoires.

Clones were read by immunoSEQ multiplex PCR, and TCRdb kept only the in-frame ones, dropping some. Of 170,000 or so clones listed, around 82% were seen once; the top ten hold about 3%. In germline, CDR1 is SGHRS, CDR2 YFSETQ. This CDR3 has 15 residues. The junction had 2 bases not matched to a gene; V was cut back by 3 bases and J by 2 bases. This sequence was found in a woman between 18 and 29 years old in good health and CMV-seropositive. The chain joins TRBV5-1 to TRBJ2-1; 10 bases agree with TRBD2. Material: PBMCs. This CDR3 is CASSSSGGAYNEQFF. CDR3 nucleotide sequence: TGCGCCAGCAGCTCAAGCGGGGGGGCCTACAATGAGCAGTTCTTC.